This TCR beta chain was sequenced in a study of blood T cell repertoires in COVID-19. On the study more broadly: Acute and convalescent COVID-19 samples came from the United States, Italy and Spain.

Sequencing was performed with immunoSEQ multiplex PCR; in TCRdb, only in-frame clones are kept and a portion is missing. Of some 270,000 clones in the sample, approximately 85% were seen once. The CDR3 covers 18 residues. Germline CDR1 is SGHKS and CDR2 is YYEKEE (reference sequence). The trim removed 4 bases at V and 0 bases at J, leaving 15 bases unmatched. The chain links TRBV5-5 to TRBJ2-5; 7 positions agree with TRBD2. This TCR was recovered from an older woman with acute or convalescent COVID-19. The sequencing input was peripheral blood. The CDR3 spells CASSPPGRASGHQETQYF. CDR3 nucleotides: TGTGCCAGCAGCCCCCCCGGGCGGGCTAGCGGACACCAAGAGACCCAGTACTTC.